The 29 T cell receptor beta chains given below trace back to one sample, sequenced in a study of vaccination effects on CD4 cells after COVID-19. Data came from immunoSEQ multiplex PCR; TCRdb stores just in-frame clones and leaves some out. The data contain about 72,000 clones, over 60% of them singletons. These receptors' targets are unknown. It was after 10 days of culture that CD4+ T cells were isolated. Here the sequenced sample was CD4+ T cells from PBMCs cultured without peptide, taken before COVID-19 vaccination. These receptors came from a human donor who received a COVID-19 vaccine.

The chain joins TRBV10-2 to TRBJ1-4; D is possibly TRBD1 (5 bases). Germline V gene data show CDR1 as WSHSY and CDR2 as SAAADI. This CDR3 comprises 14 residues. V dropped 7 bases and J dropped 8 bases, with 17 bases sitting between them. Here the CDR3 DNA reads TGCGCCAGCACCTCAGGGAGGGTTTGGGAAAAACTGTTTTTT. Residues: CASTSGRVWEKLFF.

The chain is built from TRBV5-4 and TRBJ2-2; possibly TRBD1 for D (6 bases). Germline lookup yields CDR1 SGHNT and CDR2 YYREEE (reference sequence). The CDR3 is 13 residues long. V was shortened by 4 bases and J by 6 bases, with 10 bases between the two germline ends. CDR3 bases: TGTGCCAGCAGCCAACAGGGCTCCGGGGAGCTGTTTTTT. This translates into CASSQQGSGELFF.

CDR3 amino acids: CASSPGGGNSGNTIYF. The DNA for the CDR3 is TGTGCCAGCAGCCCGGGCGGCGGTAACTCTGGAAACACCATATATTTT. The rearrangement joins TRBV5-4 to TRBJ1-3; D remains ambiguous. V was shortened by 4 bases and J by 0 bases, with 14 bases between the two germline ends. Per germline, CDR1 SGHNT and CDR2 YYREEE (reference sequence). This CDR3 has 16 residues.

The V gene is TRBV19, the J gene TRBJ2-2; D unresolved. The CDR3 sequence is 15 residues long. V was trimmed by 2 bases and J by 6 bases, leaving 13 bases between them. Germline V lookup: CDR1 LNHDA, CDR2 SQIVND (reference sequence). CDR3 DNA: TGTGCCAGTAGTATATTGGGCAATCCCCCCGGGGAGCTGTTTTTT. It specifies CASSILGNPPGELFF.

This sequence joins TRBV5-1 and TRBJ1-2; TRBD1 is a possible D gene (5 bases). V dropped 2 bases and J dropped 4 bases, with 15 bases sitting between them. This CDR3 contains 15 residues. CDR1 SGHRS and CDR2 YFSETQ come from the germline V gene. The CDR3 reads CASSFGEVRGYGYTF. The DNA for the CDR3 is TGCGCCAGCAGCTTCGGGGAAGTGAGGGGCTATGGCTACACCTTC.

This chain's CDR3 is CASRSLGGYETQYF. CDR3 nucleotide sequence: TGTGCCAGCAGATCCTTGGGTGGTTACGAGACCCAGTACTTC. The chain carries TRBV11-2 and TRBJ2-5; no definite D call. Germline loops: CDR1 SGHAT, CDR2 FQNNGV. This CDR3 spans 14 amino acids. V was clipped by 6 bases and J by 5 bases, with 16 bases between them.

As regards this clone: It is likely a read error, because the conserved phenylalanine at the end of the CDR3 is missing. The limits of the CDR3 on the DNA are not certain, so only TCRdb's listed CDR3 is given. CDR3 sequence: CASRQPDVSD. V is TRBV12-3 or TRBV12-4 and J is TRBJ1-3. The CDR3 sequence runs 10 residues, both termini included.

J is TRBJ2-2 and V is TRBV7-9; D remains ambiguous. Trimming cost V 5 bases and J 0 bases, with 13 bases left between them. This CDR3 spans 16 amino acids. CDR1 SEHNR and CDR2 FQNEAQ come from the germline V gene (reference sequence). CDR3 in DNA: TGTGCCAGCAGCCGTTCTCGTAATGCGAACACCGGGGAGCTGTTTTTT. This sequence encodes CASSRSRNANTGELFF. Looking up the rest from reference TRBV7-9 and TRBJ2-2 gives the full variable domain: DTGVSQNPRHKITKRGQNVTFRCDPISEHNRLYWYRQTLGQGPEFLTYFQNEAQLEKSRLLSDRFSAERPKGSFSTLEIQRTEQGDSAMYLCASSRSRNANTGELFFGEGSRLTVL.

The chain combines TRBV7-8 with TRBJ2-5; unclear D gene. The CDR3 length is 12 residues. CDR1 is SGHVS and CDR2 is FQNEAQ in the germline V gene. V gave up 5 bases and J gave up 4 bases, with 8 bases separating them. The CDR3, as DNA: TGTGCCAGCAGCGCCGTTCGAGAGACCCAGTACTTC. Its translation: CASSAVRETQYF.

For the CDR3, the DNA is TGTGCCACCAGCAGAGAGGGCAGAAGCAATCAGCCCCAGCATTTT. Translated, it gives CATSREGRSNQPQHF. The J gene is TRBJ1-5, the V gene TRBV15; D unclear. The CDR3 is 15 amino acids. The V end was cut by 0 bases, the J end by 1 base, with 7 bases between. From germline, CDR1 is LNHNV and CDR2 YYDKDF (reference sequence).

This chain joins TRBV29-1 and TRBJ2-5, with TRBD2 matching 9 bases. CDR3 size: 12 residues. Germline CDR1 reads SQVTM; CDR2 reads ANQGSEA. Trimming at V came to 7 bases and at J to 2 bases, leaving 2 bases not matched to a gene. CDR3 nucleotides: TGCAGCGGCGGGGGGGAGCAAGAGACCCAGTACTTC. This sequence encodes CSGGGEQETQYF.

This sequence joins TRBV7-3 and TRBJ2-3; a weak D match, TRBD1 (6 bases). Trimming pared 5 bases from V and 8 bases from J, leaving 14 bases between. Germline V gene data show CDR1 as SGHTA and CDR2 as FQGTGA. CDR3 size: 13 residues. The CDR3 DNA is TGTGCCAGCAGCCAAACAGGGCAGGGTACGCAGTATTTT. Translated: CASSQTGQGTQYF.

In its sample, this clone was seen a few times. The chain couples TRBV5-1 to TRBJ1-1; D possibly corresponds to TRBD1 (6 bases). The germline V gene has CDR1 SGHRS and CDR2 YFSETQ. The ends were cut back, 4 bases at V and 1 base at J, with 29 bases in the middle. The CDR3 length is 20 residues. The CDR3 sequence is CASSRGGGFVKTYSNTEAFF. The CDR3 DNA sequence: TGCGCCAGCAGCCGAGGGGGGGGCTTCGTTAAAACTTATTCGAACACTGAAGCTTTCTTT.

Written as DNA, the CDR3 is TGTGCCATTTCCGACAGGGGGCTTTCACCCCTCCACTTT. Protein product: CAISDRGLSPLHF. The chain links TRBV6-5 to TRBJ1-6; 10 bases map to TRBD1. V lost 10 bases, J lost 9 bases, and 6 bases stayed unmatched. Germline-derived CDR1 and CDR2 are MNHEY and SVGAGI. This CDR3 has 13 amino acids.

This chain uses TRBV25-1 with TRBJ2-3; 8 bases agree with TRBD2. The CDR3 loop spans 15 amino acids. J was trimmed by 0 bases and V by 2 bases; bases with no gene match: 1. Germline values: CDR1 MGHDK, CDR2 SYGVNS. CDR3: CASSEGGGSTDTQYF. CDR3 nucleotides: TGTGCCAGCAGTGAAGGCGGGGGGAGCACAGATACGCAGTATTTT.

The chain joins TRBV3-1 (or the pseudogene TRBV3-2) to TRBJ1-2, with unresolved D. The ends were cut back, 1 base at V and 6 bases at J, with 9 bases in the middle. CDR1 is LGHDT, CDR2 YNNKEL, per germline (reference sequence). The CDR3 extends over 13 amino acids. The CDR3, as DNA: TGTGCCAGCAGCCAAGGTACCACTAATGGCTACACCTTC. This gives the protein CASSQGTTNGYTF.

The CDR3 region has the DNA TGTGCCAGCAGCTTGAGAGGACCCGGTCCGGTGTACAATGAGCAGTTCTTC. This codes for CASSLRGPGPVYNEQFF. J is TRBJ2-1 and V is TRBV11-3; D ambiguous. Germline assignment: CDR1 SGHNT and CDR2 YENEEA. The CDR3 runs to 17 residues. The germline V and J ends were trimmed by 3 bases and 4 bases, with 19 bases remaining between them.

This clone occurred a few times. The chain is built from TRBV3-1 (or the pseudogene TRBV3-2) and TRBJ2-5; D is undetermined. Trimming took off 4 bases at V and 4 bases at J, with 16 bases between the two ends. The CDR3 consists of 15 residues. From germline, CDR1 is LGHDT and CDR2 YNNKEL (reference sequence). Here the CDR3 DNA reads TGTGCCAGCAGCCCGAGCTCACCTCGCAGAGAGACCCAGTACTTC. Translating gives CASSPSSPRRETQYF.

The chain links TRBV24-1 to TRBJ2-1; 9 nucleotides line up with TRBD2. Germline assignment: CDR1 KGHDR and CDR2 SFDVKD. After removal of 0 bases from V and 8 bases from J, the junction contained 7 bases not matched to a gene. This CDR3 contains 16 residues. DNA of the CDR3: TGTGCCACCAGTGATTTGAGTAGCGGGGGAAGGGATGAGCAGTTCTTC. Amino acids: CATSDLSSGGRDEQFF.

V and J are TRBV27 and TRBJ2-1; TRBD2 might be the D (6 bases). This CDR3 region has 15 residues. The V and J ends lost 6 bases and 4 bases respectively, with 16 bases between them. The germline CDR1 and CDR2 sequences are MNHEY and SMNVEV (reference sequence). CDR3 sequence reads: CASRNFGSRYNEQFF. The CDR3 nucleotides read TGTGCCAGCAGGAACTTCGGGAGCCGTTACAATGAGCAGTTCTTC.

V and J are TRBV4-3 and TRBJ2-1; D is uncertain. Germline lookup yields CDR1 LGHNA and CDR2 YSLEER. Trimming took 4 bases from V and 6 from J, leaving 13 bases between them. This CDR3 spans 14 amino acids. CDR3 region: CASSRELLRNEQFF. In DNA, the CDR3 is TGCGCCAGCAGCCGCGAACTTCTCCGCAATGAGCAGTTCTTC.

The genes are TRBV19 and TRBJ1-2, with TRBD1 as a possible D gene (6 bases). The germline V gene has CDR1 LNHDA and CDR2 SQIVND (reference sequence). Deletions cut 4 bases from V and 0 bases from J, with 12 bases between. This CDR3 contains 15 residues. CDR3: CASSTRDTTNYGYTF. CDR3 nucleotide sequence: TGTGCCAGTAGTACAAGGGACACTACTAACTATGGCTACACCTTC. The variable domain in full, with the rest retrieved from reference TRBV19 and TRBJ1-2, is DGGITQSPKYLFRKEGQNVTLSCEQNLNHDAMYWYRQDPGQGLRLIYYSQIVNDFQKGDIAEGYSVSREKKESFPLTVTSAQKNPTAFYLCASSTRDTTNYGYTFGSGTRLTVV.

This chain links TRBV4-1 with TRBJ2-6; D call uncertain. Trimming removed 6 bases at V and 1 base at J, with 25 bases between. The CDR3 sequence is 20 residues long. The V gene's germline CDR1 is MGHRA and CDR2 YSYEKL. This CDR3 reads CASRHRVEGQSRSGANVLTF. DNA of the CDR3: TGCGCCAGCAGACACCGAGTAGAAGGGCAGTCTAGGTCTGGGGCCAACGTCCTGACTTTC.

The V call is TRBV9, the J call TRBJ2-3; D gene unclear. Germline V gene data show CDR1 as SGDLS and CDR2 as YYNGEE. The CDR3 contains 15 residues. Trimming stripped 1 base from V and 0 bases from J, with 9 bases between. The CDR3 sequence is CASSVFISSTDTQYF. In nucleotides, the CDR3 is TGTGCCAGCAGCGTATTCATATCTAGCACAGATACGCAGTATTTT.

This clone was recorded only once. The rearrangement links TRBV18 to TRBJ2-7; TRBD1 matches at 7 bases. Looked up from germline, CDR1 is KGHSH and CDR2 is LQKENI. The CDR3 length is 16 residues. V was pared by 6 bases and J by 2 bases, with 13 bases of the junction left unmatched. CDR3 bases: TGTGCCAGCTCGGCAACCAGGACAGGCTCTGCCTACGAGCAGTACGTC. Encoded protein: CASSATRTGSAYEQYV.

The chain uses TRBV7-2 and TRBJ2-5; 9 bases are shared with TRBD2. CDR1 and CDR2 from the germline V gene are SGHTA and FQGNSA. The CDR3 totals 16 residues. J was trimmed by 7 bases and V by 5 bases; bases with no gene match: 14. The CDR3: CASSQDRRGGLGTQYF. CDR3 DNA: TGTGCCAGCAGCCAAGATCGGCGGGGGGGCCTCGGGACCCAGTACTTC.

This rearrangement joins TRBV5-1 to TRBJ1-5; D possibly corresponds to TRBD1 (5 bases). V lost 1 base and J 7 bases, leaving 12 bases between the germline ends. This CDR3 comprises 14 residues. Germline values: CDR1 SGHRS, CDR2 YFSETQ. The CDR3 nucleotides are TGCGCCAGCAGCTTGTCTGGGGGGTGGCAGCCCCAGCATTTT. Protein: CASSLSGGWQPQHF.

The V gene is TRBV19, the J gene TRBJ1-5; D possibly corresponds to TRBD1 (5 bases). Germline CDR1 and CDR2: LNHDA and SQIVND (reference sequence). Trimming pared 4 bases from V and 4 bases from J, leaving 14 bases between. The CDR3 has 15 amino acids. As DNA, the CDR3 is TGTGCCAGTAGTACGCAGGGTTTTCAGAATCAGCCCCAGCATTTT. Protein: CASSTQGFQNQPQHF.

The chain couples TRBV7-2 to TRBJ2-2; 7 nucleotides line up with TRBD1. Germline V gene data show CDR1 as SGHTA and CDR2 as FQGNSA. After removal of 5 bases from V and 2 bases from J, the junction contained 8 bases not matched to a gene. The CDR3 spans 16 residues. The DNA for the CDR3 is TGTGCCAGCAGCCCCGGGACAGCCCTTAACACCGGGGAGCTGTTTTTT. Residues: CASSPGTALNTGELFF.